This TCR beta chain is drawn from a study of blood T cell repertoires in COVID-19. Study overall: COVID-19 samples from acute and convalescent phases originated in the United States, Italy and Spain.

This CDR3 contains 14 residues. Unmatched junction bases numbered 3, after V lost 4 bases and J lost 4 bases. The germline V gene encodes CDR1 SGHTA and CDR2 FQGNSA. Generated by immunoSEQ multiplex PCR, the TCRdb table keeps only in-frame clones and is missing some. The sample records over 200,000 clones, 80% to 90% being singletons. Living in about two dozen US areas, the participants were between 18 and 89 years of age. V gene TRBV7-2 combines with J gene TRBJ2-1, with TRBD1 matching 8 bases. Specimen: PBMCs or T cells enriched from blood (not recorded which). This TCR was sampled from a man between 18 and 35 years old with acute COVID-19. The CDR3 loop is CASSSDRGYNEQFF. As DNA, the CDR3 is TGTGCCAGCAGCTCCGACAGGGGATACAATGAGCAGTTCTTC.